The 28 T cell receptor beta chains reported below all come from one sample, sequenced in a study of cytomegalovirus exposure and HLA in healthy donors. Researchers ran the PCR with 60 Vbeta and 13 Jbeta primers. TCRdb's copy holds only in-frame clones and misses some; the assay was immunoSEQ multiplex PCR. The sample shows over 150,000 clones, around 68% of them seen only once. Source material: PBMCs. Receptors were obtained from a man aged 50 or older in good health and CMV-seronegative.

This chain connects TRBV19 to TRBJ1-1; D is ambiguous. Germline V gene sequence: CDR1 LNHDA, CDR2 SQIVND (reference sequence). CDR3 length equals 11 residues. Trimming pared 8 bases from V and 7 bases from J, leaving 11 bases between. The CDR3 region has the DNA TGTGCCAGTTCCGGGGATCTTGAAGCTTTCTTT. Protein: CASSGDLEAFF.

This sequence joins TRBV5-6 and TRBJ1-4, with TRBD1 matching over 7 bases. Germline values: CDR1 SGHDT, CDR2 YYEEEE. This CDR3 spans 16 amino acids. J gave up 7 bases and V 4 bases, and 13 bases lay outside the gene matches. The CDR3, as DNA: TGTGCCAGCAGCAGCAACAGGGGAATAGCCTCTGAAAAACTGTTTTTT. It encodes CASSSNRGIASEKLFF.

The chain links TRBV5-1 to TRBJ2-3, with TRBD2 identical over 9 bases. After removal of 4 bases from V and 3 bases from J, the junction contained 9 bases not matched to a gene. This CDR3 is built from 16 residues. The germline V gene has CDR1 SGHRS and CDR2 YFSETQ. DNA of the CDR3: TGCGCCAGCAGCGGCCGAAGCGGGGGGATGACAGATACGCAGTATTTT. This translates into CASSGRSGGMTDTQYF.

The chain combines TRBV11-3 with TRBJ2-7, with 8 bases fitting TRBD2. Germline V gene sequence: CDR1 SGHNT, CDR2 YENEEA. This CDR3 has 14 residues. V shed 3 bases and J 1 base; nucleotides not matched to a gene: 2. The CDR3 loop reads CASSLTSASYEQYF. The CDR3 nucleotides read TGTGCCAGCAGCTTGACTAGCGCTTCCTACGAGCAGTACTTC.

V gene TRBV4-2 combines with J gene TRBJ2-2; TRBD2 aligns across 9 bases. Trimming removed 2 bases from V and 2 bases from J; junction bases left unmatched: 9. CDR1 is LGHNA and CDR2 is YNFKEQ in the germline V gene. This CDR3 contains 18 residues. Here the CDR3 DNA reads TGTGCCAGCAGCCAAAGGGTCGAGCGGGGGGACAACACCGGGGAGCTGTTTTTT. Amino acids: CASSQRVERGDNTGELFF.

The chain recombines TRBV5-1 with TRBJ2-7; TRBD2 matches at 7 bases. V shed 0 bases, J shed 5 bases, and the junction held 11 bases outside the gene matches. The CDR3 contains 16 residues. CDR1 and CDR2 (germline): SGHRS, YFSETQ. In nucleotides, the CDR3 is TGCGCCAGCAGCTTGGGGACCGGGGGGTTGACGCACGAGCAGTACTTC. Translating it yields CASSLGTGGLTHEQYF.

This sequence joins TRBV4-1 and TRBJ1-1, with 7 bases lining up with TRBD1. The CDR3 spans 14 residues. With 1 base clipped from V and 7 bases from J, the junction kept 6 bases outside the gene matches. Germline V lookup: CDR1 MGHRA, CDR2 YSYEKL. CDR3 sequence reads: CASSQGDRQGEAFF. The CDR3 DNA is TGCGCCAGCAGCCAAGGAGACAGACAGGGTGAAGCTTTCTTT.

This clone was detected only once. CDR3 in amino acids: CASSEDRSGELFF. Written as DNA, the CDR3 is TGTGCCAGCAGTGAAGACAGGTCCGGGGAGCTGTTTTTT. The chain uses TRBV2 and TRBJ2-2; TRBD1 might be the D (5 bases). CDR3 length: 13 residues. Between the trimmed V and J ends, which lost 1 base and 6 bases, there was a span of 6 bases. Germline loops: CDR1 SNHLY, CDR2 FYNNEI.

CDR3 sequence reads: CASSPQGNTEAFF. In DNA, the CDR3 is TGTGCCAGCAGTCCTCAGGGGAACACTGAAGCTTTCTTT. This chain links TRBV28 with TRBJ1-1; a possible D gene is TRBD1 (5 bases). The germline gives CDR1 MDHEN, CDR2 SYDVKM. The V end was cut by 5 bases, the J end by 1 base, with 8 bases between. This CDR3 has 13 residues.

This rearrangement joins TRBV11-2 to TRBJ2-1, with TRBD1 identical over 9 bases. Per germline, CDR1 SGHAT and CDR2 FQNNGV. Trimming cost V 0 bases and J 9 bases; bases outside gene matches: 3. CDR3 length: 14 amino acids. The CDR3 sequence is CASSLEGQGFEQFF. CDR3 nucleotides: TGTGCCAGCAGCTTAGAGGGACAGGGCTTTGAGCAGTTCTTC.

The chain couples TRBV19 to TRBJ2-1; the D gene is possibly TRBD1 (6 bases). V gave up 6 bases and J gave up 2 bases, with 14 bases separating them. CDR3 length: 15 residues. Germline V lookup: CDR1 LNHDA, CDR2 SQIVND (reference sequence). This chain's CDR3 is CASSLGAGPYNEQFF. The CDR3 bases are TGTGCCAGTAGCTTGGGGGCAGGGCCCTACAATGAGCAGTTCTTC.

The genes are TRBV5-1 and TRBJ2-7, with 11 bases identical to TRBD2. Unmatched junction bases numbered 7, after V lost 10 bases and J lost 1 base. This CDR3 is 14 amino acids long. The germline CDR1 and CDR2 sequences are SGHRS and YFSETQ. The CDR3 bases are TGCGCCTCCTCAAGGACTAGCGGGTCCTACGAGCAGTACTTC. The encoded protein is CASSRTSGSYEQYF.

This clone turned up a few times. The chain couples TRBV9 to TRBJ1-5; 7 nucleotides line up with TRBD1. This CDR3 spans 14 amino acids. With V trimmed by 0 bases and J by 9 bases, 6 bases remained unmatched. CDR1 is SGDLS and CDR2 is YYNGEE in the germline V gene. The CDR3 is CASSVEGGPRPQHF. DNA of the CDR3: TGTGCCAGCAGCGTAGAAGGGGGCCCTAGGCCCCAGCATTTT.

This clone is a singleton in its sample. The gene calls are TRBV10-3 and TRBJ2-5; 9 bases align to TRBD2. The V and J ends lost 0 bases and 4 bases, in that order; junction bases with no gene match: 6. Germline V gene sequence: CDR1 ENHRY, CDR2 SYGVKD. The CDR3 extends over 16 amino acids. CDR3 bases: TGTGCCATCAGTGAGTCTGGCGGGGGGGCCGCAGAGACCCAGTACTTC. It encodes CAISESGGGAAETQYF.

This clone has only one observation. V is TRBV4-1 and J is TRBJ2-5; 7 bases are shared with TRBD1. The CDR3 is 16 amino acids. Germline assignment: CDR1 MGHRA and CDR2 YSYEKL. V was pared by 3 bases and J by 2 bases, with 9 bases of the junction left unmatched. The CDR3 coding sequence is TGCGCCAGCAGCCAGACAGGGACCCGGGCGCAAGAGACCCAGTACTTC. Translated: CASSQTGTRAQETQYF.

The chain has TRBV4-2 and TRBJ1-1; D is possibly TRBD1 (5 bases). The CDR3 totals 15 residues. The V gene lost 3 bases and the J gene lost 0 bases, with 11 bases spanning the gap. Germline assignment: CDR1 LGHNA and CDR2 YNFKEQ. CDR3 nucleotides: TGTGCCAGCAGCCAGGAACAGACAGTGAACACTGAAGCTTTCTTT. Residues: CASSQEQTVNTEAFF.

V usage is TRBV4-1 and J usage is TRBJ1-6, with D hard to call. Trimming stripped 2 bases from V and 7 bases from J, with 3 bases between. The germline gives CDR1 MGHRA, CDR2 YSYEKL. The CDR3 runs to 12 residues. The CDR3 protein is CASSQQNSPLHF. In DNA, the CDR3 is TGCGCCAGCAGCCAACAAAATTCACCCCTCCACTTT.

Concerning this clone itself: Other nucleotide sequences in the sample specify the same CDR3. The genes are TRBV5-1 and TRBJ1-6, with 9 positions matching TRBD1. The germline V gene has CDR1 SGHRS and CDR2 YFSETQ. This CDR3 spans 15 amino acids. V shed 0 bases and J 7 bases; nucleotides not matched to a gene: 2. The CDR3 protein is CASSLAGTGNSPLHF. CDR3 nucleotides: TGCGCCAGCAGCTTGGCAGGGACAGGGAATTCACCCCTCCACTTT.

The gene calls are TRBV29-1 and TRBJ2-2; TRBD1 matches 7 bases. Germline V CDR1 and CDR2: SQVTM, ANQGSEA. This CDR3 comprises 12 residues. The V gene end was trimmed by 6 bases and the J gene end by 4 bases; junction bases not matched to a gene: 2. The CDR3 DNA reads TGCAGCGTGGGACAGCGCACCGGGGAGCTGTTTTTT. Its translation: CSVGQRTGELFF.

This rearrangement joins TRBV7-2 to TRBJ1-4; D is possibly TRBD1 (5 bases). V lost 6 bases, J lost 8 bases, and 19 bases lay in between. Germline V gene data show CDR1 as SGHTA and CDR2 as FQGNSA. The CDR3 spans 15 residues. As DNA, the CDR3 is TGTGCCAGCAGACGGGTGGGGCAGGGAGGAGAAAAACTGTTTTTT. This gives the protein CASRRVGQGGEKLFF.

The chain employs TRBV5-6 and TRBJ1-2, with D perhaps TRBD1 (6 bases). The CDR3 sequence is 15 residues long. Trimming pared 0 bases from V and 4 bases from J, leaving 13 bases between. Germline CDR1 is SGHDT and CDR2 is YYEEEE. The CDR3 region is CASSLVARGTYGYTF. CDR3 in DNA: TGTGCCAGCAGCTTGGTGGCCAGGGGAACCTATGGCTACACCTTC.

V gene TRBV13 combines with J gene TRBJ2-1, with D perhaps matching TRBD2 (5 bases). CDR3 length equals 14 residues. V lost 5 bases and J 0 bases, leaving 8 bases between the germline ends. Per the germline V gene, CDR1 is PRHDT and CDR2 is FYEKMQ (reference sequence). The CDR3: CASSPSGSYNEQFF. Here the CDR3 DNA reads TGTGCCAGCAGCCCGAGCGGCTCCTACAATGAGCAGTTCTTC.

The count of this clone is one. This chain joins TRBV18 and TRBJ2-5; D possibly corresponds to TRBD1 (6 bases). The CDR3 loop spans 14 amino acids. Germline V lookup: CDR1 KGHSH, CDR2 LQKENI. Deletions cut 6 bases from V and 2 bases from J, with 13 bases between. The CDR3 DNA reads TGTGCCAGCTCGACCGGGACACCACAAGAGACCCAGTACTTC. This sequence encodes CASSTGTPQETQYF.

This chain links TRBV5-1 with TRBJ1-2; TRBD1 aligns across 8 bases. Germline CDR1 and CDR2: SGHRS and YFSETQ. The CDR3 covers 18 residues. Germline trimming cut 0 bases from V and 4 bases from J; bases unmatched to any gene: 14. CDR3 amino acids: CASSLGGPGQDATYGYTF. The CDR3 nucleotides read TGCGCCAGCAGCTTGGGGGGACCGGGACAGGATGCGACCTATGGCTACACCTTC.

The rearrangement uses TRBV7-6 and TRBJ2-3; 8 bases line up with TRBD1. CDR3 size: 14 residues. V trimming: 6 bases; J trimming: 3 bases; junction bases outside the gene matches: 5. Germline V CDR1 and CDR2: SGHVS, FNYEAQ. CDR3 bases: TGTGCCAGCAGATCACGGACAGGGACAGATACGCAGTATTTT. Translating gives CASRSRTGTDTQYF.

The CDR3 DNA reads as TGTGCCAGCAGCTTAGGGGGAGGCGGGGGGTCCTACGAGCAGTACTTC. This codes for CASSLGGGGGSYEQYF. The chain recombines TRBV13 with TRBJ2-7, with 8 positions matching TRBD2. V was clipped by 0 bases and J by 1 base; unmatched bases: 5. Germline CDR1 and CDR2: PRHDT and FYEKMQ (reference sequence). This CDR3 contains 16 residues.

The chain uses TRBV11-2 and TRBJ1-5; D remains unclear. V lost 5 bases to trimming and J lost 1 base, with 6 bases between them. The CDR3 extends over 13 amino acids. The germline V gene encodes CDR1 SGHAT and CDR2 FQNNGV. The CDR3 sequence: CASSVRSNQPQHF. DNA of the CDR3: TGTGCCAGCAGCGTCAGGAGCAATCAGCCCCAGCATTTT.

The chain links TRBV11-2 to TRBJ1-3; no clear D. The CDR3 consists of 14 residues. With 2 bases removed from V and 3 bases from J, the gap between germline ends came to 8 bases. Germline assignment: CDR1 SGHAT and CDR2 FQNNGV. The chain's CDR3 is CASSLQNVGNTIYF. CDR3 nucleotides: TGTGCCAGCAGCTTACAGAACGTTGGAAACACCATATATTTT.